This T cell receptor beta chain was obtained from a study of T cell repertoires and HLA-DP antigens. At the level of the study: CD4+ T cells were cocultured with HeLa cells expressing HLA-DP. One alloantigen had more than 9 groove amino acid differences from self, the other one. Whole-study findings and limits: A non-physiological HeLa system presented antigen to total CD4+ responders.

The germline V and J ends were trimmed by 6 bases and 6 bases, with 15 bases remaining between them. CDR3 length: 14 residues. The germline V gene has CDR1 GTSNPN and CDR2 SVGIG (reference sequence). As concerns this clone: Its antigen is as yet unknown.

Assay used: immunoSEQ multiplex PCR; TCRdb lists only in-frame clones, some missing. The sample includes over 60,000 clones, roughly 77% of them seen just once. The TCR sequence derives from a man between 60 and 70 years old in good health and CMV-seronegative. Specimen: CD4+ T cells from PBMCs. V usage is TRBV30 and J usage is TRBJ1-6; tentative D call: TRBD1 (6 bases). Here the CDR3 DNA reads TGTGCCTGTCTTACCGGGACAATTAATTCACCCCTCCACTTT. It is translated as CACLTGTINSPLHF.